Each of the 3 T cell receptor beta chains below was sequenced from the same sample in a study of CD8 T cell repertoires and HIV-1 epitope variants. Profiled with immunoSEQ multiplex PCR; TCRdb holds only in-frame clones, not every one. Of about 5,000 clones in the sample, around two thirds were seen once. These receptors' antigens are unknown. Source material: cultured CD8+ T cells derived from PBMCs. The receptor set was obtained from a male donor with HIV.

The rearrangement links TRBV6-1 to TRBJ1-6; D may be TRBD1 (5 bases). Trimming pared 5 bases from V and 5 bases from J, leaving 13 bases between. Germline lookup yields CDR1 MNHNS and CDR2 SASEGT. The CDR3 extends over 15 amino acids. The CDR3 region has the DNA TGTGCCAGCAGTCGACAGCCGAAGGATAATTCACCCCTCCACTTT. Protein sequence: CASSRQPKDNSPLHF.

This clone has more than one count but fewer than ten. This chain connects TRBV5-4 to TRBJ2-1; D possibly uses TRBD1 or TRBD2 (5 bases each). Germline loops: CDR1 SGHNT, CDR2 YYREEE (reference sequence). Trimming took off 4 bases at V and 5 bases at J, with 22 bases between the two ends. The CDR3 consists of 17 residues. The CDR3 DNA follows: TGTGCCAGCAGCCCCCAGGGTGGACTCCCCGCCGACAATGAGCAGTTCTTC. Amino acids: CASSPQGGLPADNEQFF.

The CDR3 region has the DNA TGTGCCAGCAGCGTAGCAAGGACAGGGGCGGGCACCGGGGAGCTGTTTTTT. It is translated as CASSVARTGAGTGELFF. V and J are TRBV9 and TRBJ2-2; 9 nucleotides agree with TRBD1. The CDR3 extends over 17 amino acids. Germline CDR1 reads SGDLS; CDR2 reads YYNGEE. V shed 0 bases, J shed 4 bases, and the junction held 7 bases outside the gene matches.